Listed below are T cell receptor beta chains from one sample, sequenced in a study. Via MiXCR, TCRdb re-called the 5' RACE reads, giving one row per CDR3 protein. In the table there are approximately 40,000 distinct CDR3 sequences, about 20% of which are singletons. The material sequenced was Tregs sorted from blood. The receptor set was obtained from a female donor with breast cancer. Each CDR3 is given with its conserved first and last residue. The D gene is left open where the match is weak. Size is stated for part of the rows, as once, few or many counts, or as a class when the clone is expanded.

many,TRBJ2-4,TRBV7-3,TRBD2,TGTGCCAGCAGCCCCGGGGGTAGCGGGAACATTCAGTACTTC,CASSPGGSGNIQYF
few,TRBJ1-6,TRBV6-6,.,TGTGCCAGCCGGGCTGGGACTAATTCACCCCTCCACTTT,CASRAGTNSPLHF
.,TRBJ2-1,TRBV7-9,.,TGTGCCAGCAGCTCACTAGGGAGTTACAGCAATGAGCAGTTCTTC,CASSSLGSYSNEQFF
many,TRBJ2-7,TRBV10-3,.,TGTGCCATCAGTGAGTCTCTGTACGAGCAGTACTTC,CAISESLYEQYF
once,TRBJ2-7,TRBV6-5,.,TGTGCCAGCAGTTACAGGTTAGACGGCTATGAGCAGCACTTC,CASSYRLDGYEQHF
.,TRBJ2-1,TRBV5-4,.,TGTGCCAGCAGCTTGGTGAGGGCAACGGGTAGCTCCTACAATGAGCAGTTCTTC,CASSLVRATGSSYNEQFF
.,TRBJ2-3,TRBV19,.,TGTGCCAGTAGGAGGACTAGAAGGGGGGATACGCAGTATTTT,CASRRTRRGDTQYF
few,TRBJ1-1,TRBV6-2/TRBV6-3,TRBD1,TGTGCCAGCAGATACAGGGGCACTGAAGCTTTCTTT,CASRYRGTEAFF
.,TRBJ2-5,TRBV28,TRBD1,TGTGCCAGCAGTTTTCCCGGGACAGGGGAAGAGACCCAGTACTTC,CASSFPGTGEETQYF
few,TRBJ1-1,TRBV9,.,TGTGCCAGCAGCTCAACGGATGATGAAGCTTTCTTT,CASSSTDDEAFF
few,TRBJ2-1,TRBV28,.,TGTGCCAGCAGTTTATCTCCGCGTGTCTATGAGCAGTTCTTC,CASSLSPRVYEQFF
.,TRBJ2-7,TRBV2,TRBD2,TGTGCCAGCAGTGAAGTTATAGCGGGCAGGTACGAGCAGTACTTC,CASSEVIAGRYEQYF
many,TRBJ2-1,TRBV20-1,.,TGCAGTGCCATAACAGGGTATGAGCAGTTCTTC,CSAITGYEQFF
many,TRBJ2-5,TRBV12-3/TRBV12-4,TRBD2,TGTGCCAGCAGAAGACGGAGCGGGAAAAACCAAGAGACCCAGTACTTC,CASRRRSGKNQETQYF
.,TRBJ2-7,TRBV7-9,TRBD1,TGTGCCAGCAGCTCGTCCCGGGACAGATACGAGCAGTACTTC,CASSSSRDRYEQYF
many,TRBJ2-3,TRBV7-9,TRBD2,TGTGCCAGCAGTCGACTAGCGGGAGGAGCAGATACGCAGTATTTT,CASSRLAGGADTQYF
few,TRBJ2-1,TRBV7-2,.,TGTGCCAGCAGCTTAGCGGTACTATCCTACAATGAGCAGTTCTTC,CASSLAVLSYNEQFF
.,TRBJ2-3,TRBV7-9,.,TGTGCCAACAGCCACGGAATTCAGAGATTCACAGATACGCAGTATTTT,CANSHGIQRFTDTQYF
many,TRBJ2-1,TRBV29-1,TRBD2,TGCAGCGTTGTGGTAGCGGGACCCCATGAGCAGTTCTTC,CSVVVAGPHEQFF
few,TRBJ2-7,TRBV4-2,.,TGTGCCAGCAGCCGGGAAGTCGGGGGAGAGCAGTACTTC,CASSREVGGEQYF
many,TRBJ1-5,TRBV20-1,.,TGCAGTGTCACCTCTAGGGATCAGCCCCAGCATTTT,CSVTSRDQPQHF
few,TRBJ2-5,TRBV5-1,.,TGCGCCAGCAGCTTGGTACGCCTGAGCCACCAAGAGACCCAGTACTTC,CASSLVRLSHQETQYF
few,TRBJ2-7,TRBV12-3/TRBV12-4,.,TGTGCCAGCAGTTTACCCTTACCAGGGTCTTACAAGCAGTACTTC,CASSLPLPGSYKQYF
.,TRBJ2-7,TRBV4-2,TRBD2,TGTGCCAGCAGCCCAGACCTAGCGGGAGAGGGCGAGCAGTACTTC,CASSPDLAGEGEQYF
many,TRBJ1-1,TRBV5-1,TRBD1,TGCGCCAGCAGCCTCGGGACAGCCACTGAAGCTTTCTTT,CASSLGTATEAFF
.,TRBJ2-2,TRBV9,.,TGTGCCAACAGCATTTTTTCCGGGGAGCTGTTTTTT,CANSIFSGELFF
many,TRBJ2-3,TRBV5-1,.,TGCGCCAGCAGCTTGGAGCGAATCGGGGGAGATACGCAGTATTTT,CASSLERIGGDTQYF
.,TRBJ2-7,TRBV12-3/TRBV12-4,.,TGTGCCAGCAGTTTAATGGATAAGCGGTACTTC,CASSLMDKRYF
.,TRBJ2-3,TRBV5-1,.,TGCGCCAGCAGCGGAGGGTCCATGGGAGATACGCAGTATTTT,CASSGGSMGDTQYF
.,TRBJ2-3,TRBV4-1,TRBD2,TGCGCCAGCAGCTGGCCACGGGAGGGATCTAGCACAGATACGCAGTATTTT,CASSWPREGSSTDTQYF
.,TRBJ2-5,TRBV7-3,.,TGTGCCAGCAGCTTAGGGGGGAGGAAAGAGACCCAGTACTTC,CASSLGGRKETQYF
.,TRBJ2-1,TRBV7-9,TRBD2,TGTGCCAGCAGCGGTACGGGACAGGACTACCGGACTAGCGGGGTCAATGAGCAGTTCTTC,CASSGTGQDYRTSGVNEQFF
many,TRBJ2-1,TRBV5-1,TRBD1,TGCGCCAGCAGCTTGGAGGCGGGACAGGGTTACAATGAGCAGTTCTTC,CASSLEAGQGYNEQFF
.,TRBJ2-7,TRBV6-2/TRBV6-3,TRBD1,TGTGCCAGCAGTTACTTACCCCGCATTCTGATGGGACAGACGAGGTACTTC,CASSYLPRILMGQTRYF
few,TRBJ1-2,TRBV4-1,.,TGTGCCAGCAGTGGACCGGGACGGACTAGCTATGGCTACACCTTC,CASSGPGRTSYGYTF
.,TRBJ2-7,TRBV4-1,TRBD2,TGCGCCAGCAGCCACTCGGGCCAAAGGACTAGCGGATTCTACGAGCAGTACTTC,CASSHSGQRTSGFYEQYF
few,TRBJ2-7,TRBV5-1,TRBD1,TGCGCCAGCAGCTCGGACAGGGGCTACGAGCAGTACTTC,CASSSDRGYEQYF